This entry describes one T cell receptor beta chain. It has no known antigen specificity. No quality values exist for individual bases; no much larger clone is one base distant. Participants in the prospective study were enrolled through a virtual design, were aged 18 to 89 years, and lived in approximately 24 United States geographic areas. Cohort assignment in the prospective study relied on participant-reported clinical history from a screening survey and a study questionnaire. In the prospective study, mobile phlebotomists collected whole blood, serum and a nasopharyngeal or oropharyngeal swab from each participant. Participants in the prospective study had the option to provide additional blood draws and questionnaires over a roughly 2-month period. Blood samples from the prospective study were shipped frozen or at room temperature prior to DNA extraction. This record comes from a study of blood T cell repertoires in COVID-19 (dated by TCRdb to the early 2020s). Study-level background: Samples covering the acute and convalescent phases of COVID-19 were provided by collaborators in the United States, Italy and Spain. The prospective study material was composed of cDNA or gDNA derived from T cells, B-cell-depleted T cells, or PBMCs. The dataset comprised deeply sampled blood TCRbeta repertoires from subjects exposed to, actively infected with, or recovered from COVID-19. The repertoires were released in a freely available public database intended as a resource for research on the immune response to SARS-CoV-2. Samples came from the ongoing ImmuneRACE study (first 160 participants) plus 1,254 subjects from 6 global collaborators. Nearly every sample came with metadata listing a de-identified subject ID, COVID-19 status, age in years and sex. Where HLA class I and class II types were available, the types were taken from metadata supplied by the sample provider, not from assay-based typing. General conclusions and limits of the study: The amount of clinical and demographic metadata varied by source and participant and was provided uncurated.

TCRbeta CDR3 regions were amplified from genomic DNA using the immunoSEQ Assay, a bias-controlled multiplex PCR. The authors' pipeline ran thus. Nucleated cell counts per sample were estimated from amplification of reference gene primers within the assay. To quantify the absolute abundance of each unique TCRbeta CDR3 rearrangement, sequence reads were collapsed and filtered. For each sample, productive Simpson clonality was calculated as the square root of Simpson's diversity index across productive rearrangements. This immuneACCESS table, as held by TCRdb, lists in-frame sequences with V and J called but not all clones. Of the missing ones, under half trace to an unresolved V gene in checked studies; the others have no known cause. The V and J calls and clone size come from that table; D and trimming were worked out from the DNA. This sample comprises about 210,000 clones, over 80% of them detected only once. In total, the top ten clones hold 10% of the sample.

The trim is 3 bases for V and 0 bases for J, with a gap of 9 bases between the germline ends. Per the germline V gene, SGHNT is the CDR1 and YENEEA is the CDR2. Reading from cysteine to phenylalanine, the CDR3 counts 14 amino acids. The sequence is cut down to CDR3 DNA, 42 bases in frame from base 1. Sequencing was carried out using PBMCs or T cells enriched from blood (not recorded which). This receptor chain uses TRBV11-3 and TRBJ2-7, with a tentative D gene TRBD2 over 6 matching bases. This clonotype was obtained from a man aged 18-30 years with acute COVID-19. The DNA sequence is TGTGCCAGCAGCTTCGGGGGTTTCTCCTACGAGCAGTACTTC. It is translated as CASSFGGFSYEQYF.